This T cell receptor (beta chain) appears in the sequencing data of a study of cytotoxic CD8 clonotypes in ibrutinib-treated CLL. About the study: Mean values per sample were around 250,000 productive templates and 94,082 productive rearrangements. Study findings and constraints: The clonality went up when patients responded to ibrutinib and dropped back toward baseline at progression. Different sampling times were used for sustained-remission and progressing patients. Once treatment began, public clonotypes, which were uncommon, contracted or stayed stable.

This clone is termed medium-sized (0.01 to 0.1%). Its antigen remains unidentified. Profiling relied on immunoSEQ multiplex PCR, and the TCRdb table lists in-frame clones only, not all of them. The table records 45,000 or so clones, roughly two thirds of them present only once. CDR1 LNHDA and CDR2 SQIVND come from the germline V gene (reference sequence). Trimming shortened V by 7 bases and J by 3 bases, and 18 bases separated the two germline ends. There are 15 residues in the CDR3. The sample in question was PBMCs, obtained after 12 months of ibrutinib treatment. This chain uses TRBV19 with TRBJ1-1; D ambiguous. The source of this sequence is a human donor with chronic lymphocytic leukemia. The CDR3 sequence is CASNWRASGDTEAFF. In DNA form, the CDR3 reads TGTGCCAGTAATTGGCGGGCATCTGGGGACACTGAAGCTTTCTTT.